Shown below are 6 T cell receptor beta chains from a single sample sequenced in a study of blood T cell repertoires in COVID-19. Here immunoSEQ multiplex PCR was the method, and the copy in TCRdb shows in-frame clones only, minus some. The sample gives 180,000 or so clones, 83% of which show up once; 3.6% is in the top ten. Sequencing was done on a sample of PBMCs or T cells enriched from blood (not recorded which). Every receptor here comes from a woman in her 50s in a cohort exposed to, infected with or recovered from COVID-19 (not recorded which).

The V and J genes are TRBV3-1 (or the pseudogene TRBV3-2) and TRBJ2-7; 10 nucleotides align to TRBD1. Unmatched junction bases numbered 4, after V lost 5 bases and J lost 0 bases. Germline V CDR1 and CDR2: LGHDT, YNNKEL (reference sequence). There are 15 residues in the CDR3. The CDR3 coding sequence is TGTGCCAGCAGCGACCGGGACAGGGGCTCCTACGAGCAGTACTTC. Protein: CASSDRDRGSYEQYF.

The chain combines TRBV4-1 with TRBJ1-2; the D gene is possibly TRBD1 (5 bases). The CDR3 is made up of 17 amino acids. Deletions cut 0 bases from V and 5 bases from J, with 19 bases between. CDR1 and CDR2 from the germline V gene are MGHRA and YSYEKL. CDR3 sequence: CASSQDSGKGHIYGYTF. In DNA, the CDR3 is TGCGCCAGCAGCCAAGATAGTGGAAAGGGGCATATTTATGGCTACACCTTC.

This clone showed up just a few times. This chain links TRBV12-3 or TRBV12-4 with TRBJ1-5; 8 nucleotides line up with TRBD1. CDR3 length: 13 amino acids. V was pared by 6 bases and J by 7 bases, with 5 bases of the junction left unmatched. The CDR3 nucleotides are TGTGCCAGCAGCACAGGGGGTGGGCAGCCCCAGCATTTT. The encoded protein is CASSTGGGQPQHF.

This chain joins TRBV2 and TRBJ1-3; 7 bases map to TRBD1. The CDR3 consists of 15 residues. With V trimmed by 3 bases and J by 9 bases, 11 bases remained unmatched. In germline, CDR1 is SNHLY, CDR2 FYNNEI. CDR3 residues: CASSDQGGGRGTIYF. The DNA of the CDR3 is TGTGCCAGCAGTGACCAGGGGGGCGGCAGAGGCACCATATATTTT.

This clone was recorded many times. The V call is TRBV28, the J call TRBJ2-3; TRBD2 is a possible D gene (5 bases). Germline assignment: CDR1 MDHEN and CDR2 SYDVKM. The V and J ends lost 5 bases and 0 bases respectively, with 18 bases between them. The CDR3 extends over 17 amino acids. The CDR3 sequence: CASSPPTNPLSTDTQYF. The CDR3 region has the DNA TGTGCCAGCAGTCCACCGACTAACCCACTTAGCACAGATACGCAGTATTTT.

The chain is built from TRBV28 and TRBJ1-5; D is perhaps TRBD1 (6 bases). The CDR3 covers 16 residues. Germline CDR1 and CDR2: MDHEN and SYDVKM. The V and J ends lost 5 bases and 0 bases respectively, with 14 bases between them. The CDR3 here is CASSRPWTDSNQPQHF. Written as DNA, the CDR3 is TGTGCCAGCAGTCGCCCTTGGACAGATAGCAATCAGCCCCAGCATTTT.